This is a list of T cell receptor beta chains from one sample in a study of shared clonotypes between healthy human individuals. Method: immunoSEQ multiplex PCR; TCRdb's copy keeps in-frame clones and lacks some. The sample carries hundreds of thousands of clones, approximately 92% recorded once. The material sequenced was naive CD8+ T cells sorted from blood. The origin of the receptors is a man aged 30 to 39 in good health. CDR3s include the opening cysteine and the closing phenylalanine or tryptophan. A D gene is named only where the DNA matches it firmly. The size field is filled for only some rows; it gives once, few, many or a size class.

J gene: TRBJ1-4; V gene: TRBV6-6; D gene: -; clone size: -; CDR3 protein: CASSYSTATNEKLFF; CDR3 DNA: TGTGCCAGCAGTTACTCGACTGCAACTAATGAAAAACTGTTTTTT
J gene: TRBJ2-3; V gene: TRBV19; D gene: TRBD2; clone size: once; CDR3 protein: CASSTQGLAGLTADTQYF; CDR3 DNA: TGTGCCAGTAGTACCCAGGGACTAGCGGGATTAACGGCAGATACGCAGTATTTT
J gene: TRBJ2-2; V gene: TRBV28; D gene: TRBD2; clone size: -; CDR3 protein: CASSFSGLAGTGELFF; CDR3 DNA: TGTGCCAGCAGTTTTTCTGGACTAGCGGGCACCGGGGAGCTGTTTTTT
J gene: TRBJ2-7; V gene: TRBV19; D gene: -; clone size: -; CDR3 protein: CASSIRNRPYEQYF; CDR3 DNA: TGTGCCAGTAGTATAAGAAACAGGCCCTACGAGCAGTACTTC
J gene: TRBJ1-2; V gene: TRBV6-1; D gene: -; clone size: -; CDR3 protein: CASSEAGLSYGYTF; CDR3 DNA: TGTGCCAGCAGTGAGGCGGGCCTAAGTTATGGCTACACCTTC
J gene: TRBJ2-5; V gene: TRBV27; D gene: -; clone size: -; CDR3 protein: CASSSRGALQETQYF; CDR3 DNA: TGTGCCAGCAGTTCCCGGGGGGCCCTCCAAGAGACCCAGTACTTC
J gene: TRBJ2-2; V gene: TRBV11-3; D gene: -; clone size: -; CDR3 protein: CASSPRVGTGELFF; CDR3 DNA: TGTGCCAGCAGCCCCAGGGTTGGCACCGGGGAGCTGTTTTTT
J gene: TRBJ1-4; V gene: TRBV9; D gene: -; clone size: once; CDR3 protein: CASSHAPAGGSEKLFF; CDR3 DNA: TGTGCCAGCAGCCATGCACCGGCCGGGGGCAGTGAAAAACTGTTTTTT
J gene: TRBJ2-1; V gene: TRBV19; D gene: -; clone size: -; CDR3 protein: CASSSASTYNEQFF; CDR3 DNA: TGTGCCAGTTCTAGCGCGTCTACCTACAATGAGCAGTTCTTC
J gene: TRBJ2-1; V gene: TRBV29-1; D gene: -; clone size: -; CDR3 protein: CSLISQGWAEQFF; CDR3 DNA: TGCAGCCTCATATCACAGGGATGGGCTGAGCAGTTCTTC
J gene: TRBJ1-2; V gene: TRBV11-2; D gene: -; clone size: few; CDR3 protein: CASSLDPGQVYGYTF; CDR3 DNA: TGTGCCAGCAGCTTAGATCCAGGGCAGGTCTATGGCTACACCTTC
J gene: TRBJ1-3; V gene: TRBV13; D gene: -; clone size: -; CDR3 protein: CASSLGSSGNTIYF; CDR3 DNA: TGTGCCAGCAGCTTAGGTAGCTCTGGAAACACCATATATTTT
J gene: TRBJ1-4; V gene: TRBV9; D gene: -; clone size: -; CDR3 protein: CASSGTGSNEKLFF; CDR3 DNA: TGTGCCAGCAGCGGAACAGGATCTAATGAAAAACTGTTTTTT
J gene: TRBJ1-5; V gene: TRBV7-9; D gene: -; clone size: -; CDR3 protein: CASSDGGSNQPQHF; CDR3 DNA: TGTGCCAGCAGCGACGGTGGGAGCAATCAGCCCCAGCATTTT
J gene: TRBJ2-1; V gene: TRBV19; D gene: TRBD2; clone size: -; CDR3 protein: CASSLGEGLNEQFF; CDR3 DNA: TGTGCCAGTAGTCTGGGGGAGGGGCTCAATGAGCAGTTCTTC
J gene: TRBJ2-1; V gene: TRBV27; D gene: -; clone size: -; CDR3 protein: CASIQGLGYGEQFF; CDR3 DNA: TGTGCCAGCATCCAAGGGTTGGGGTACGGTGAGCAGTTCTTC
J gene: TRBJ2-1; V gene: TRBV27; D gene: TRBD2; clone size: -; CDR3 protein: CASSLIWTSVDEQFF; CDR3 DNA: TGTGCCAGCAGTTTAATTTGGACTAGCGTCGATGAGCAGTTCTTC
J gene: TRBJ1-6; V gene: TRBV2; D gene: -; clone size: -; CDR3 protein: CATSSAFGLHF; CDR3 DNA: TGTGCCACCTCCTCGGCCTTCGGCCTCCACTTT
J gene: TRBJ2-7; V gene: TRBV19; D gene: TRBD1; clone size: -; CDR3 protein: CASSMGTGAYEQYF; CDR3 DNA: TGTGCCAGTAGTATGGGGACAGGCGCCTACGAGCAGTACTTC
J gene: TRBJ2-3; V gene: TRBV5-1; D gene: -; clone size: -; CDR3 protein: CASSFPDQSSTDTQYF; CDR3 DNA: TGCGCCAGCAGCTTTCCGGACCAATCTAGCACAGATACGCAGTATTTT
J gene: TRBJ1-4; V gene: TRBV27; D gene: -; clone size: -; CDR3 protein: CASSSRPGWNEKLFF; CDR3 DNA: TGTGCCAGCAGTTCGAGACCCGGGTGGAATGAAAAACTGTTTTTT
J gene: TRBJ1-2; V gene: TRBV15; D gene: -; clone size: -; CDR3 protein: CATSPHPTDFNYGYTF; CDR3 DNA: TGTGCCACCAGCCCCCACCCTACGGACTTTAACTATGGCTACACCTTC
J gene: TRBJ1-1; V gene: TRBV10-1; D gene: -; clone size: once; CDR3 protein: CATGRGTEAFF; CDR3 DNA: TGCGCCACCGGGAGGGGGACTGAAGCTTTCTTT
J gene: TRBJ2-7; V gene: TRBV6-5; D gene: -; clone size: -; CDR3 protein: CASSYSTVGGGEQYF; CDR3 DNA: TGTGCCAGCAGTTACTCGACCGTGGGAGGGGGTGAGCAGTACTTC
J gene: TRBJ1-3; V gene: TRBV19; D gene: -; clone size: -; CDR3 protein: CASRTGTEYKDTIYF; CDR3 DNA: TGTGCCAGTAGGACTGGGACTGAATACAAGGACACCATATATTTT
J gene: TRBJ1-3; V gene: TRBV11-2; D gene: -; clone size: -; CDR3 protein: CASSLESQSRNTIYF; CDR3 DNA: TGTGCCAGCAGCTTAGAGAGTCAGTCGCGAAACACCATATATTTT
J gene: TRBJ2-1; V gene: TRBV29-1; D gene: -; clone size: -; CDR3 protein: CSVVSRDSNEQFF; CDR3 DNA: TGCAGCGTTGTCTCGCGGGACAGCAATGAGCAGTTCTTC